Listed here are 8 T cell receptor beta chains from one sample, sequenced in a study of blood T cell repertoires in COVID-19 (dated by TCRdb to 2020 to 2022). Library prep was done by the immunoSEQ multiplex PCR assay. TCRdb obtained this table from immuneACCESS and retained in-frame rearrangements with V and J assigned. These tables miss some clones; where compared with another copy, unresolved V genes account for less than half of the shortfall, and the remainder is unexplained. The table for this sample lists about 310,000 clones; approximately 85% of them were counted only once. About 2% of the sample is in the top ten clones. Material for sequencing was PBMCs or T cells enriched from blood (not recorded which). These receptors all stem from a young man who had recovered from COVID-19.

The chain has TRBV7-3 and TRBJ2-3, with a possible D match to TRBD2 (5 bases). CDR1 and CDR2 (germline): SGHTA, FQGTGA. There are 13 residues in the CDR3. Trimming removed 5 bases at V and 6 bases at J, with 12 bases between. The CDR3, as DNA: TGTGCCAGCAGCAAATGGACTGACGATACGCAGTATTTT. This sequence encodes CASSKWTDDTQYF.

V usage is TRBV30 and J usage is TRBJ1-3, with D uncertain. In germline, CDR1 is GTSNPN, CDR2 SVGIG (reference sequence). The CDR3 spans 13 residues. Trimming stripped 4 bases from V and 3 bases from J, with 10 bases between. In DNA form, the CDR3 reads TGTGCCTGGAATAGCGCTCTTGGAAACACCATATATTTT. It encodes CAWNSALGNTIYF.

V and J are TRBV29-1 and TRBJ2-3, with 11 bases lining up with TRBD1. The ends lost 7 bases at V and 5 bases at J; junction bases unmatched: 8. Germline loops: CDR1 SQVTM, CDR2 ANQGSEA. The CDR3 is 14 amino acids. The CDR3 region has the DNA TGCAGCGGCAAAGGGACAGGGGGACTAGATACGCAGTATTTT. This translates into CSGKGTGGLDTQYF.

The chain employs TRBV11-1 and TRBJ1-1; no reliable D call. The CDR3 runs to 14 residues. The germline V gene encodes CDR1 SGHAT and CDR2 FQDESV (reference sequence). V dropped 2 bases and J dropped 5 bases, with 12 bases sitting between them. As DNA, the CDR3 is TGTGCCAGCAGCTTACATCGGGTCCAGACTGAAGCTTTCTTT. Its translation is CASSLHRVQTEAFF.

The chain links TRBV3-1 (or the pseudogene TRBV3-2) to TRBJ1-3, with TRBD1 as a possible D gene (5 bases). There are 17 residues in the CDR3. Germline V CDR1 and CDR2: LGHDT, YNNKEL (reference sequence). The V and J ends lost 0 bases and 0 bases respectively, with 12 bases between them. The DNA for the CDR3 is TGTGCCAGCAGCCAAGATTGGGGGGGATTCTCTGGAAACACCATATATTTT. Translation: CASSQDWGGFSGNTIYF.

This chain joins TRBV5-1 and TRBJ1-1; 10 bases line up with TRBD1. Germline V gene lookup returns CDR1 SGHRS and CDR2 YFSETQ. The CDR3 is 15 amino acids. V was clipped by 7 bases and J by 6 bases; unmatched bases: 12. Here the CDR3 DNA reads TGCGCCAGCGAGGAAACCGGGACAGGGGTGTCTGAAGCTTTCTTT. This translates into CASEETGTGVSEAFF.

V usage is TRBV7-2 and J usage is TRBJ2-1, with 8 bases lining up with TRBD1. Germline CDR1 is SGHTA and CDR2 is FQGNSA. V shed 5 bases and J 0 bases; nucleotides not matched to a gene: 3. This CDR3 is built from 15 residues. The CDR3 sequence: CASSRTGNSYNEQFF. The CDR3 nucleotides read TGTGCCAGCAGCCGGACAGGGAACTCCTACAATGAGCAGTTCTTC.

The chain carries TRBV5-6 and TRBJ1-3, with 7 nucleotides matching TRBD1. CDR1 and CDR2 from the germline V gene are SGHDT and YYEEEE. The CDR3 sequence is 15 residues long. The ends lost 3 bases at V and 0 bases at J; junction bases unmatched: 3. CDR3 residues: CASSWRGLSGNTIYF. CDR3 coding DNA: TGTGCCAGCAGCTGGAGGGGGCTCTCTGGAAACACCATATATTTT.